This record looks at one T cell receptor (beta chain) sequence and its context. Its antigen is unknown. No base-level quality is on record; no much larger clone is a single base apart. The CDR3 runs 14 residues from the cysteine to the phenylalanine. Only the CDR3 region is kept as DNA, spanning 42 bases read in frame from base 1. Trimming costs V 0 bases and J 1 base, and their ends lie 7 bases apart. In the germline V gene, CDR1 corresponds to SGHRS and CDR2 to YFSETQ. This sample is drawn from a study of T cell responses to AZD1222 COVID-19 vaccine (dated by TCRdb to the early 2020s). As for the study more broadly: AZD1222 recipients with second doses at about 4 weeks or about 12 weeks were pooled, because spike-specific TCR depth and breadth did not differ between schedules. A total of more than 230 trial participants underwent TCR sequencing, of whom 207 received two doses of AZD1222 and about 25 received two doses of the MenACWY control vaccine. Trial participants were enrolled into age subgroups of 18-55, 56-69 and 70-plus years, which contained roughly 150, 30 and 60 TCR-sequenced participants, respectively. What the research found in general, with its limitations: Most participants were white British and females outnumbered males, and the authors suggested that clonal diversity may have been underestimated. In the small 56-69-year group, the increase in depth fell short of significance, most likely because of low power. The whole spike protein was spanned by vaccine-associated CD4 TCRs, and dominant responses were seen in regions 160-218 and 743-854. Because no samples from the day 14 peak response were available, repertoires could be characterized only after the peak T cell response. After two AZD1222 doses, both the breadth and the depth of spike-specific TCRs were significantly higher than at day 0 and than in MenACWY recipients. Nearly half of unique spike-specific TCRs reportedly recognized epitopes outside regions mutated in the B.1.351 and B.1.1.7 variants. Conclusions about previously exposed vaccinees are limited, since just five to seven AZD1222 recipients were seropositive for SARS-CoV-2 at baseline.

The CDR3 regions of human TCRbeta chains were subjected to immunosequencing. On the study's bioinformatics: Repertoire TCRs were checked for matches against a reference library of SARS-CoV-2-specific TCRs that had been generated using the MIRA antigen-specificity platform. Breadth meant the fraction of unique TCRs that were SARS-CoV-2-associated, whereas depth meant the fraction of total T cells that were SARS-CoV-2-associated. Using the MIRA data, each spike-specific TCR was assigned both to the spike region to which the TCR was reactive and to a CD4 or CD8 class. Log10-transformed breadth and depth values were compared by one-way ANOVA with Sidak's multiple comparisons tests. TCRdb stores this immuneACCESS table with in-frame sequences only. Part of the clones is absent; in the studies checked, under half of the shortfall reflects unresolved V genes, and no reason is known for the rest. That table is the source of V, J and clone size, and D and trimming were worked out from the DNA. A total of 150,000 to 200,000 clones appear in this sample, around 90% of them only once. The ten biggest clones cover approximately 8% of the sample.

The time point label, read with the paper, signifies: baseline before first vaccination. Vaccinee samples came from UK trials COV001 and COV002, including a single-blind randomized controlled phase 2/3 trial of AZD1222 (ChAdOx1 nCoV-19) in healthy adults. Trial participant PBMC samples were collected at day 0 and day 28 after the second dose for TCRbeta chain sequencing. Here the sequenced sample was peripheral blood, taken on day 0 of AZD1222 vaccination. This receptor chain uses TRBV5-1 and TRBJ1-1, with the D segment identity uncertain. The TCR was taken from an adult in good health. CDR3 reads: CASSLGGPNTEAFF. The bases are TGCGCCAGCAGCTTGGGCGGCCCGAACACTGAAGCTTTCTTT.